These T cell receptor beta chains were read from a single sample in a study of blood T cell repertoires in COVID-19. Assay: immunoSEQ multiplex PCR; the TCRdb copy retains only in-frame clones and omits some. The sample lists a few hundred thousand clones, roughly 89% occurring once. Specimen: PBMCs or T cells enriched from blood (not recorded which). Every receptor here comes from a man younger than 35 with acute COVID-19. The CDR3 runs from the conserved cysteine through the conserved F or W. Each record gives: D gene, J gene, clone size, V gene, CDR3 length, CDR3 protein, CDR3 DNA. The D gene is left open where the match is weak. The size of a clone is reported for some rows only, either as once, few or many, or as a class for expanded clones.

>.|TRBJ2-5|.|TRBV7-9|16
CASSYEDSGAQETQYF
TGTGCCAGCAGCTATGAAGATAGCGGAGCCCAAGAGACCCAGTACTTC
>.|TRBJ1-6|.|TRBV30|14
CAWSVHQSGSPLHF
TGTGCCTGGAGTGTTCATCAGTCAGGTTCACCCCTCCACTTT
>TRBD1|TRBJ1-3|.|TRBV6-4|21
CASSDPRGQVPIVPSGNTIYF
TGTGCCAGCAGTGACCCCCGCGGACAGGTTCCAATCGTCCCCTCTGGAAACACCATATATTTT
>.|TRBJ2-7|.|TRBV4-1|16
CASSQGGAVGSYEQYF
TGCGCCAGCAGCCAAGGAGGAGCGGTAGGGTCCTACGAGCAGTACTTC
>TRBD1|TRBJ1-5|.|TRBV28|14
CASRGRGRNQPQHF
TGTGCCAGCAGGGGAAGGGGGCGAAATCAGCCCCAGCATTTT
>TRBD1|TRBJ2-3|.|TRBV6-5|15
CASSSLGQGGDTQYF
TGTGCCAGCAGTTCTTTAGGACAGGGTGGAGATACGCAGTATTTT
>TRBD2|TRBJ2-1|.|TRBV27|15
CASSPGTSGYNEQFF
TGTGCCAGCAGCCCGGGGACTAGCGGTTACAATGAGCAGTTCTTC
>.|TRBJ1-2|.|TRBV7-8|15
CASSTGQWANYGYTF
TGTGCCAGCAGTACCGGACAGTGGGCTAACTATGGCTACACCTTC
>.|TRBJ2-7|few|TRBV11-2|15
CASSSPGDNPYEQYF
TGTGCCAGCAGCTCCCCCGGGGACAATCCCTACGAGCAGTACTTC
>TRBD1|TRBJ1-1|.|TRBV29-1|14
CSVQRDRGNTEAFF
TGCAGCGTTCAAAGGGACAGGGGTAACACTGAAGCTTTCTTT
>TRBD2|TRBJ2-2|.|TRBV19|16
CASSKDRGRAPGELFF
TGTGCCAGTAGCAAGGATCGCGGGAGGGCCCCCGGGGAGCTGTTTTTT
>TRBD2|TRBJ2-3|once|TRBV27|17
CASRHRGASGDTDTQYF
TGTGCCAGCAGGCATCGGGGGGCTAGCGGGGACACAGATACGCAGTATTTT
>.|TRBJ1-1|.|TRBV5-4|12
CASTKKPGDAFF
TGTGCCAGCACCAAGAAGCCGGGGGACGCTTTCTTT
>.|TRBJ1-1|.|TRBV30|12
CAWSPQGTEAFF
TGTGCCTGGAGCCCCCAGGGGACTGAAGCTTTCTTT
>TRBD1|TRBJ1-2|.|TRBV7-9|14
CASSEQGRDYGYTF
TGTGCCAGCAGCGAACAGGGGAGAGACTATGGCTACACCTTC
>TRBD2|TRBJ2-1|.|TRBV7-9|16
CASSGRTSVAYNEQFF
TGTGCCAGCAGCGGGAGGACTAGCGTAGCATACAATGAGCAGTTCTTC
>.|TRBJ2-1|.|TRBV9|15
CASSVSLGLGNEQFF
TGTGCCAGCAGCGTCTCCCTCGGGTTAGGCAATGAGCAGTTCTTC
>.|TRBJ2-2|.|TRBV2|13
CASRGGLPGELFF
TGTGCCAGCAGGGGGGGGCTGCCCGGGGAGCTGTTTTTT
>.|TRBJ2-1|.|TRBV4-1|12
CASSLYPGEQFF
TGCGCCAGCTCCCTCTACCCAGGAGAGCAGTTCTTC